This T cell receptor (beta chain) was found in a study of OX40 agonist ivuxolimab in advanced cancers. About the study: The patients received ivuxolimab by intravenous route every 2 weeks at 0.01 to 10 mg/kg. Males comprised 82.7% of the group, whose mean age was about 60 years (range about 20 to 79). The study, taken as a whole, reports: Certain nonresponding patients likewise had low normalized T-cell clonal expansion.

CDR3 size: 13 residues. The V end was cut by 0 bases, the J end by 6 bases, with 10 bases between. CDR1 is SGHRS, CDR2 YFSETQ, per germline. Generated by immunoSEQ multiplex PCR, the TCRdb table keeps only in-frame clones and is missing some. The table shows over 65,000 clones, with more than 70% occurring only once. Comment on this clone: Its antigen is unknown.

The rearrangement joins TRBV5-1 to TRBJ2-7, with D maybe TRBD1 (7 bases). The receptor comes from an adult with an advanced solid tumor such as melanoma, head and neck, liver or kidney cancer. Specimen: CD4+ or CD8+ T cells sorted from blood, collected in a trial of the OX40 agonist ivuxolimab. The CDR3 loop reads CASSLGQGGEQYF. Here the CDR3 DNA reads TGCGCCAGCAGCTTGGGGCAGGGGGGCGAGCAGTACTTC.